The rows below give T cell receptor beta chains drawn from one sample of a study of identifying expanded T cells in peripheral blood. Assay: immunoSEQ multiplex PCR; the TCRdb copy retains only in-frame clones and omits some. The table records around 47,000 clones, roughly 82% of them present only once. The sample taken for sequencing was blood. The source of these receptors is a person aged 18 to 75 in good health. The CDR3 runs from the conserved cysteine through the conserved F or W. The D gene is left open where the match is weak. Where a row states a size, it is once, few, many or the class of an expanded clone; other rows omit it.

D gene	V gene	clone size	J gene	CDR3 DNA	CDR3 protein
TRBD2	TRBV14	-	TRBJ2-7	TGTGCCAGCAGCCAAGGGGAGGGTTACGGCTACGAGCAGTACTTC	CASSQGEGYGYEQYF
TRBD1	TRBV6-5	-	TRBJ1-2	TGTGCCAGCAGCCCCGGACAGGGTTACTATGGCTACACCTTC	CASSPGQGYYGYTF
-	TRBV9	-	TRBJ2-3	TGTGCCAGCAACAAGATGGGGGGCGCAGATACGCAGTATTTT	CASNKMGGADTQYF
-	TRBV2	-	TRBJ1-6	TGTGCCAGCAGTGGGTCGGGGCCGGCTAATTCACCCCTCCACTTT	CASSGSGPANSPLHF
-	TRBV30	-	TRBJ2-1	TGTGCCTGGAAGGTACGGCTCCCCTCCTACAATGAGCAGTTCTTC	CAWKVRLPSYNEQFF
TRBD1	TRBV11-2	-	TRBJ2-3	TGTGCCAGCAGCAGACAGGGGAGTAGCGGAGGCACAGATACGCAGTATTTT	CASSRQGSSGGTDTQYF
-	TRBV19	-	TRBJ1-4	TGTGCCAGTAGTACCCTCCTCATGGAAAAACTGTTTTTT	CASSTLLMEKLFF
TRBD2	TRBV5-1	-	TRBJ2-1	TGCGCCAGCAGTAGACTAGCGGGATCCTACAATGAGCAGTTCTTC	CASSRLAGSYNEQFF
-	TRBV9	-	TRBJ2-3	TGTGCCAGCAGCGTAGCTAGTGCAGATACGCAGTATTTT	CASSVASADTQYF
TRBD1	TRBV5-1	-	TRBJ1-1	TGCGCCAGCAGCGGGACAGGGCACAACACTGAAGCTTTCTTT	CASSGTGHNTEAFF
-	TRBV29-1	-	TRBJ1-2	TGCAGCGTTGAAGATTTATCCGGGACTAACTATGGCTACACCTTC	CSVEDLSGTNYGYTF
-	TRBV7-6	-	TRBJ1-1	TGTGCCAGCAGTCCGGAAGTTGTCAACACTGAAGCTTTCTTT	CASSPEVVNTEAFF
TRBD2	TRBV9	once	TRBJ2-3	TGTGCCAGCAGCGTAGGGCCGGGACAGCGACTAGCGGGGGGTCTCACAGATACGCAGTATTTT	CASSVGPGQRLAGGLTDTQYF
-	TRBV30	-	TRBJ1-1	TGTGCCTGGTTACGACTGAATTTGAACACTGAAGCTTTCTTT	CAWLRLNLNTEAFF
-	TRBV10-3	once	TRBJ2-3	TGTGCCATCAGTGATACCGGGATAGGGGACACAGATACGCAGTATTTT	CAISDTGIGDTDTQYF
-	TRBV5-6	-	TRBJ1-5	TGTGCCAGCAGCTTGGAGAGAGACCCAGGGGATCTACAGCCCCAGCATTTT	CASSLERDPGDLQPQHF
-	TRBV19	-	TRBJ1-5	TGTGCCAGTAGTTATCCCAATCAGCCCCAGCATTTT	CASSYPNQPQHF
-	TRBV30	-	TRBJ1-2	TGTGCCTGGACGGCGGACAGACTTAGACCTCGTGGCTACACCTTC	CAWTADRLRPRGYTF
TRBD1	TRBV19	-	TRBJ1-3	TGTGCCAGTAGGGACAGGGCCGCTGGAAACACCATATATTTT	CASRDRAAGNTIYF
-	TRBV15	-	TRBJ2-3	TGTGCCACCAGCAGAGAGGGGCTAGCATCAGATACGCAGTATTTT	CATSREGLASDTQYF
TRBD1	TRBV6-5	-	TRBJ1-2	TGTGCCAGCAGTTTATCCGGGACAGCCCTCTATGGCTACACCTTC	CASSLSGTALYGYTF
TRBD1	TRBV5-8	-	TRBJ1-2	TGTGCCAGCAGCCCCCGGTCGGGACAGGGGCCCCTAAACTATGGCTACACCTTC	CASSPRSGQGPLNYGYTF
-	TRBV30	-	TRBJ1-3	TGTGCCTGGGCCCTAGAGACCCAATCTTTTTACGGTGGAAACACCATATATTTT	CAWALETQSFYGGNTIYF
TRBD2	TRBV12-5	-	TRBJ2-1	TGTGCTAGTGGTTTGATCCTAGCGGGAGGGTACAATGAGCAGTTCTTC	CASGLILAGGYNEQFF
-	TRBV7-3	-	TRBJ1-6	TGTGCCAGCAGCCCCGGGCGTCTGGGACTGATTAATTCACCCCTCCACTTT	CASSPGRLGLINSPLHF
TRBD1	TRBV30	-	TRBJ1-1	TGTGCCTGGAGTTTAGACAGGGGAGGCACTGAAGCTTTCTTT	CAWSLDRGGTEAFF
-	TRBV4-3	-	TRBJ1-2	TGCGCCAGCAGCCAGACCAAAGAGGGGGGCTACACCTTC	CASSQTKEGGYTF
-	TRBV7-9	-	TRBJ1-5	TGTGCCAGCAGCTTAGCCACCCCGGATTATAGCAATCAGCCCCAGCATTTT	CASSLATPDYSNQPQHF
TRBD1	TRBV19	-	TRBJ1-2	TGTGCCAGTACTCCGGGACAGGGAAGATATGGCTACACCTTC	CASTPGQGRYGYTF
TRBD2	TRBV7-9	-	TRBJ2-4	TGTGCCAGCAGCTTTTTAGACGGGGGAGGGGACAAAAACATTCAGTACTTC	CASSFLDGGGDKNIQYF
TRBD1	TRBV28	-	TRBJ2-7	TGTGCCAGCAGTTTCAACAGGGGCGAGCAGTACTTC	CASSFNRGEQYF
-	TRBV13	once	TRBJ1-2	TGTGCCAGCAGCTCACCGCTAGGGGATGGCTACACCTTC	CASSSPLGDGYTF
-	TRBV9	once	TRBJ2-1	TGTGCCAGCAGCCCCCCCGGTCTAAAAGACAATGAGCAGTTCTTC	CASSPPGLKDNEQFF
TRBD2	TRBV7-9	-	TRBJ2-1	TGTGCCAGCAGCGAAACTAGCGATGTTGAGCAGTTCTTC	CASSETSDVEQFF
TRBD1	TRBV6-5	-	TRBJ1-4	TGTGCCAGCAGGCACAGGGGATGGTCAGAAAAACTGTTTTTT	CASRHRGWSEKLFF
TRBD2	TRBV9	-	TRBJ2-3	TGTGCCAGCAGTATAGCGGGGGGCACAGATACGCAGTATTTT	CASSIAGGTDTQYF
TRBD1	TRBV5-6	-	TRBJ1-2	TGTGCCAGCAGCTCCATAAACTCAGGGGGCTATGGCTACACCTTC	CASSSINSGGYGYTF
TRBD1	TRBV5-4	-	TRBJ1-1	TGTGCCAGCAGCCCCGCGGGGACAGGGCGTAGTAACACTGAAGCTTTCTTT	CASSPAGTGRSNTEAFF
TRBD1	TRBV18	-	TRBJ1-5	TGTGCCAGCTCACCTGGGACAGGGGCGGTTCAGCCCCAGCATTTT	CASSPGTGAVQPQHF
-	TRBV28	-	TRBJ1-6	TGTGCCAGCAGTTTTTTAGTACCGGACAATTCACCCCTCCACTTT	CASSFLVPDNSPLHF
-	TRBV30	-	TRBJ2-7	TGTGCCTGGAGTGGAGGTTCTAGACTTTCCGAGCAGTACTTC	CAWSGGSRLSEQYF
-	TRBV7-9	-	TRBJ2-1	TGTGCCAGCAGCCCCGGAACCAATGAGCAGTTCTTC	CASSPGTNEQFF